The clone carrying this T cell receptor (beta chain) showed up just a few times. The junction does not match germline at one end; this may be a read error. This entry comes from a study of human T cells and chemical hapten exposure. This CDR3 is built from 17 residues. From germline, CDR1 is SSHAT and CDR2 FNYEAQ (reference sequence). It was the library that attached unique molecular identifiers to individual cDNA molecules. How the authors handled the data: Across samples, TCR counts had a median of about 92,000 and ranged from roughly 23,224 to 690,600. In TCRdb, the RACE reads were re-called with MiXCR into one record per CDR3 protein. These V and J calls rely on TCRdb rather than the paper's analysis. The table lists over 85,000 distinct CDR3 sequences, just under 9% of them singletons. Described time point: healthy volunteer bleed at 2 weeks. Unfractionated whole blood served as the source for total RNA extraction.

V usage is TRBV7-7 and J usage is TRBJ2-6; perhaps TRBD1 as D (6 bases). The sample taken for sequencing was whole blood. This TCR was sampled from a female donor in good health. Some clones in this sample may be carry-over from other donors' samples. CDR3 protein: CASSPRTAYSGANVLTF. In DNA, the CDR3 is TGTGCTAGCAGCCCCCGGACAGCCTACTCTGGGGCCAACGTCCTGACTTTC.